The next 10 T cell receptor beta chains were all read from a single sample in a study of shared clonotypes between healthy human individuals. Method: immunoSEQ multiplex PCR; TCRdb's copy keeps in-frame clones and lacks some. The sample holds a few million clones, approximately 95% seen once. Source material: naive CD4+ T cells from PBMCs. Noted subset: CD45RA+ positively selected. The receptors stem from a young man in good health. Some clones in this sample may be carry-over from other donors' samples.

The J gene is TRBJ1-5, the V gene TRBV5-1; no clear D. In germline, CDR1 is SGHRS, CDR2 YFSETQ. This CDR3 contains 13 residues. V was cut by 5 bases and J by 3 bases, with 9 bases left in between. As DNA, the CDR3 is TGCGCCAGCAGGGAGGCGAACAATCAGCCCCAGCATTTT. Protein: CASREANNQPQHF.

Only one count was recorded for this clone. V is TRBV28 and J is TRBJ2-7; D may be TRBD2 (6 bases). V lost 11 bases, J lost 7 bases, and 18 bases lay in between. This CDR3 spans 12 amino acids. Germline CDR1 is MDHEN and CDR2 is SYDVKM. This CDR3 reads CAGGTALGEQYF. DNA for the CDR3: TGTGCCGGGGGGACTGCCTTGGGGGAGCAGTACTTC.

This sequence joins TRBV5-1 and TRBJ1-2; D remains ambiguous. The CDR3 has 14 residues. Trimming cost V 0 bases and J 1 base, with 7 bases left between them. CDR1 is SGHRS and CDR2 is YFSETQ in the germline V gene. The CDR3 nucleotides read TGCGCCAGCAGCTTGGGCCCAGTTAACTATGGCTACACCTTC. It translates to CASSLGPVNYGYTF.

This chain joins TRBV5-4 and TRBJ1-2; possibly TRBD1 for D (5 bases). The CDR3 covers 15 residues. The V end lost 4 bases, the J end lost 0 bases, and 13 bases lay between the germline ends. In germline, CDR1 is SGHNT, CDR2 YYREEE (reference sequence). Here the CDR3 reads CASSPGWQANYGYTF. The DNA of the CDR3 is TGTGCCAGCAGCCCAGGGTGGCAAGCTAACTATGGCTACACCTTC.

The chain links TRBV7-9 to TRBJ1-1; D unclear. CDR1 SEHNR and CDR2 FQNEAQ come from the germline V gene (reference sequence). Trimming shortened V by 1 base and J by 1 base, and 16 bases separated the two germline ends. The CDR3 is 17 amino acids. The CDR3 here is CASSLGVTAGGNTEAFF. The CDR3 DNA follows: TGTGCCAGCAGCTTAGGTGTAACGGCAGGCGGGAACACTGAAGCTTTCTTT.

The chain couples TRBV6-6 to TRBJ1-1; no firm D call. The CDR3 is 14 residues long. Deletions cut 0 bases from V and 1 base from J, with 6 bases between. Germline loops: CDR1 MNHNY, CDR2 SVGAGI (reference sequence). CDR3 loop: CASSYSGENTEAFF. The CDR3 DNA follows: TGTGCCAGCAGTTACTCTGGGGAGAACACTGAAGCTTTCTTT.

The sample holds a few counts of this clone. The chain has TRBV25-1 and TRBJ1-1, with D possibly being TRBD1 (6 bases). CDR3 length equals 14 residues. V shed 4 bases and J shed 5 bases, with 14 bases lying between them. Germline V CDR1 and CDR2: MGHDK, SYGVNS. This chain's CDR3 is CASSGPGVRTEAFF. Here the CDR3 DNA reads TGTGCCAGCAGTGGTCCAGGGGTGAGAACTGAAGCTTTCTTT.

The table lists this clone with a count of one. The J gene is TRBJ2-7, the V gene TRBV15; 7 positions match TRBD2. The CDR3 runs 15 residues. Germline V gives CDR1 LNHNV, CDR2 YYDKDF (reference sequence). V gave up 0 bases and J gave up 2 bases; unmatched junction bases: 4. The CDR3, as DNA: TGTGCCACCAGCAGAGATAGCGGGCCGACCTACGAGCAGTACTTC. Translated, it gives CATSRDSGPTYEQYF. The full variable domain, in which reference TRBV15 and TRBJ2-7 provide the parts outside the CDR3, is DAMVIQNPRYQVTQFGKPVTLSCSQTLNHNVMYWYQQKSSQAPKLLFHYYDKDFNNEADTPDNFQSRRPNTSFCFLDIRSPGLGDTAMYLCATSRDSGPTYEQYFGPGTRLTVT.

The rearrangement links TRBV5-1 to TRBJ2-7; possibly TRBD2 for D (6 bases). The V and J ends lost 2 bases and 2 bases respectively, with 14 bases between them. Germline CDR1 reads SGHRS; CDR2 reads YFSETQ. The CDR3 has 15 residues. The CDR3, as DNA: TGCGCCAGCAGCTTCTCGCCGGGAGTAACCTACGAGCAGTACTTC. Translation gives CASSFSPGVTYEQYF. The whole variable domain, filled in from reference TRBV5-1 and TRBJ2-7, reads KAGVTQTPRYLIKTRGQQVTLSCSPISGHRSVSWYQQTPGQGLQFLFEYFSETQRNKGNFPGRFSGRQFSNSRSEMNVSTLELGDSALYLCASSFSPGVTYEQYFGPGTRLTVT.

The V gene is TRBV19, the J gene TRBJ2-7; D unclear. Looked up from germline, CDR1 is LNHDA and CDR2 is SQIVND (reference sequence). The CDR3 length is 14 residues. V lost 8 bases and J lost 5, with 19 bases in between. The CDR3 loop reads CASSKFGVGHEQYF. The CDR3 bases are TGTGCCAGTTCCAAATTTGGGGTGGGCCACGAGCAGTACTTC.